One and the same sample provided the 26 T cell receptor beta chains below, sequenced in a study of blood T cells in healthy people across ages. Primers used in a second PCR of roughly 6 to 11 cycles were a sample-barcoded 5' primer and a J-beta primer mix. Via MiXCR, TCRdb re-called the 5' RACE reads, giving one row per CDR3 protein. The sample yields roughly 680,000 distinct CDR3 sequences, about 51% seen once. The sample was blood. These receptors came from a woman at least 80 years old in good health.

This clonotype has a handful of counts. The V and J genes are TRBV7-2 and TRBJ2-1, with TRBD1 identical over 8 bases. Germline loops: CDR1 SGHTA, CDR2 FQGNSA. This CDR3 comprises 14 residues. V lost 3 bases to trimming and J lost 6 bases; unmatched junction nucleotides: 4. CDR3 coding DNA: TGTGCCAGCAGCTTGTACAGGGGGTTCAATGAGCAGTTCTTC. Protein sequence: CASSLYRGFNEQFF.

As to this clonotype: One end of the junction does not line up with germline, which may come from a read error. The chain joins TRBV12-3 or TRBV12-4 to TRBJ2-1; 7 nucleotides match TRBD1. The CDR3 has 14 residues. CDR3 region: CASSTGVGYNKQFF. The CDR3 nucleotides read TGTGCCAGCAGCACAGGGGTCGGATACAATAAGCAGTTCTTC.

This clonotype was seen ten or more times. This chain connects TRBV12-3 or TRBV12-4 to TRBJ2-5; D uncertain. Trimming left V 1 base short and J 2 bases short, with 11 bases between. The length of the CDR3 is 15 residues. The CDR3 nucleotides read TGTGCCAGCAGTTTAGGTGGTGGCGCTCAAGAGACCCAGTACTTC. Its protein product is CASSLGGGAQETQYF.

This clonotype has a count of ten or more. The chain has TRBV20-1 and TRBJ2-1; 7 bases line up with TRBD2. Germline V gene data show CDR1 as DFQATT and CDR2 as SNEGSKA (reference sequence). The CDR3 consists of 16 residues. The V and J ends lost 0 bases and 6 bases, in that order; junction bases with no gene match: 11. The CDR3 protein is CSARDQREGSFNEQFF. The CDR3 bases are TGCAGTGCTAGAGATCAGAGGGAGGGGTCGTTCAATGAGCAGTTCTTC.

As for this clonotype: A single base separates this from a much larger clone, so it may be a read error. The chain uses TRBV7-2 and TRBJ2-3, with 7 bases matching TRBD2. The CDR3 totals 17 residues. CDR1 is SGHTA and CDR2 is FQGNSA in the germline V gene. In DNA, the CDR3 is TGTGCCTGCAGCTTAGCGCTGGCTAGCGGCCGCACAGATACGCAGTATTTT. Its translation is CACSLALASGRTDTQYF. Combining the CDR3 with reference TRBV7-2 and TRBJ2-3 gives the whole variable domain GAGVSQSPSNKVTEKGKDVELRCDPISGHTALYWYRQSLGQGLEFLIYFQGNSAPDKSGLPSDRFSAERTGGSVSTLTIQRTQQEDSAVYLCACSLALASGRTDTQYFGPGTRLTVL.

This chain uses TRBV13 with TRBJ2-5; 7 positions agree with TRBD2. J lost 6 bases, V lost 5 bases, and 9 bases had no gene match. The CDR3 is made up of 14 amino acids. CDR1 is PRHDT and CDR2 is FYEKMQ in the germline V gene (reference sequence). This chain's CDR3 is CASSPTTSSKTQYF. The CDR3 nucleotides read TGTGCCAGCAGCCCCACGACTAGCTCGAAGACCCAGTACTTC.

There are many counts of this clonotype. V usage is TRBV4-1 and J usage is TRBJ2-3; possibly TRBD2 for D (9 bases). This CDR3 is built from 19 residues. CDR1 is MGHRA and CDR2 is YSYEKL in the germline V gene. The V and J ends lost 5 bases and 4 bases respectively, with 28 bases between them. CDR3 amino acids: CASSVRGPEVAGVSDTQYF. DNA for the CDR3: TGCGCCAGCAGCGTCAGGGGGCCTGAGGTAGCGGGAGTTTCAGATACGCAGTATTTT.

Many counts were recorded for this clonotype. One end of the junction fails to match germline, which may point to a read error. The rearrangement joins TRBV6-5 to TRBJ2-1; D unclear. The CDR3 loop spans 15 amino acids. Germline V CDR1 and CDR2: MNHEY, SVGAGI. The CDR3 sequence is CASSYFKSSYNEQFF. Here the CDR3 DNA reads TGTGCCAGCAGCTACTTTAAGAGCTCCTACAATGAGCAGTTCTTC.

This chain joins TRBV29-1 and TRBJ1-2; D gene unclear. The germline V gene has CDR1 SQVTM and CDR2 ANQGSEA. V was cut by 4 bases and J by 0 bases, with 9 bases left in between. This CDR3 is 13 amino acids long. CDR3 sequence: CSVGSNANYGYTF. The CDR3 nucleotides read TGCAGCGTTGGAAGTAACGCTAACTATGGCTACACCTTC.

This clonotype was seen repeatedly, ten times or more. The chain joins TRBV4-1 to TRBJ2-7; D is unresolved. Germline V gene lookup returns CDR1 MGHRA and CDR2 YSYEKL. The CDR3 runs to 15 residues. Trimming took off 1 base at V and 0 bases at J, with 10 bases between the two ends. CDR3 bases: TGCGCCAGCAGCCAAGCAGGAGCGAACTCCTACGAGCAGTACTTC. It translates to CASSQAGANSYEQYF.

The gene calls are TRBV20-1 and TRBJ2-1, with 7 positions matching TRBD2. There are 15 residues in the CDR3. J was trimmed by 5 bases and V by 3 bases; bases with no gene match: 10. Germline-derived CDR1 and CDR2 are DFQATT and SNEGSKA (reference sequence). CDR3: CSASPFAGVHNEQFF. The CDR3 region has the DNA TGCAGTGCTAGCCCGTTTGCGGGAGTACACAATGAGCAGTTCTTC.

The CDR3 DNA sequence: TGCGCCAGCAGTATAGATAGCAATCAGCCCCAGCATTTT. This gives the protein CASSIDSNQPQHF. The V gene is TRBV5-1, the J gene TRBJ1-5; D is ambiguous. Trimming pared 5 bases from V and 0 bases from J, leaving 6 bases between. CDR1 is SGHRS and CDR2 is YFSETQ in the germline V gene. CDR3 length: 13 residues.

The V and J genes are TRBV6-2 or TRBV6-3 and TRBJ2-5; possible D gene TRBD1, 5 bases. The CDR3 length is 14 residues. Germline V gives CDR1 MNHEY, CDR2 SVGEGT. V gave up 3 bases and J gave up 4 bases, with 12 bases separating them. The CDR3 DNA is TGTGCCAGCAGTTATTCGACAGTCGGAGAGACCCAGTACTTC. Protein product: CASSYSTVGETQYF.

The rearrangement joins TRBV5-1 to TRBJ1-5; 10 nucleotides agree with TRBD1. The CDR3 spans 15 residues. CDR1 SGHRS and CDR2 YFSETQ come from the germline V gene. With 1 base clipped from V and 5 bases from J, the junction kept 3 bases outside the gene matches. The CDR3 sequence is CASSLKTGGDQPQHF. As DNA, the CDR3 is TGCGCCAGCAGCTTGAAGACAGGGGGCGATCAGCCCCAGCATTTT.

J is TRBJ2-3 and V is TRBV21-1; the D call TRBD1 from the table was never checked on the DNA. TRBV21-1 is recorded as a pseudogene. The CDR3 has 15 residues. The CDR3 sequence is CAGSIRQERTDTQYF. CDR3 DNA: TGTGCCGGCAGCATTCGACAGGAGAGGACAGATACGCAGTATTTT.

As regards this clonotype: This could be a read error, since a much larger clone is one nucleotide away. The chain carries TRBV10-3 and TRBJ2-7; D uncertain. Trimming stripped 0 bases from V and 9 bases from J, with 24 bases between. From germline, CDR1 is ENHRY and CDR2 SYGVKD. The CDR3 runs 17 residues. This chain's CDR3 is CAISESPSRTASLGQYF. In nucleotides, the CDR3 is TGTGCCATCAGTGAGTCGCCTTCGAGGACCGCGAGTTTGGGGCAGTACTTC.

This clonotype came up a few times. A much larger clone differs by one base, so this may be a read error. The CDR3 protein is CASSTSGTTYNEQYF. CDR3 in DNA: TGTGCCAGCAGCACATCCGGGACTACTTACAATGAGCAGTACTTC. The chain joins TRBV9 to TRBJ2-7; 7 bases are a match to TRBD2. Trimming at V came to 4 bases and at J to 7 bases, leaving 14 bases not matched to a gene. Germline-derived CDR1 and CDR2 are SGDLS and YYNGEE. There are 15 residues in the CDR3.

Notes on this clonotype: This sequence may be a read error, since a much larger clone differs from it by one base. The V call is TRBV9, the J call TRBJ2-1; no reliable D call. This CDR3 has 13 residues. V gave up 3 bases and J gave up 9 bases, with 13 bases separating them. Germline V gene data show CDR1 as SGDLS and CDR2 as YYNGEE. As DNA, the CDR3 is TGTGCCAGCAGCGCAGTACGTAGTGGTGAGCAGTTCTTC. Protein sequence: CASSAVRSGEQFF.

The chain couples TRBV20-1 to TRBJ2-7; TRBD2 matches 9 bases. The CDR3 has 14 residues. V dropped 6 bases and J dropped 2; count of bases not matched to a gene: 8. Looked up from germline, CDR1 is DFQATT and CDR2 is SNEGSKA (reference sequence). The CDR3 bases are TGCAGTGCCCCTCAGAGCGGGGGGACCTACGAGCAGTACTTC. This encodes CSAPQSGGTYEQYF.

The V and J genes are TRBV20-1 and TRBJ1-2; 11 bases align to TRBD1. The CDR3 extends over 14 amino acids. The ends lost 6 bases at V and 3 bases at J; junction bases unmatched: 6. Germline lookup yields CDR1 DFQATT and CDR2 SNEGSKA (reference sequence). CDR3 sequence reads: CSASPGQGDYGYTF. In nucleotides, the CDR3 is TGCAGTGCCTCGCCGGGACAGGGGGACTATGGCTACACCTTC.

This clonotype was seen a few times. The chain uses TRBV3-1 and TRBJ2-3; TRBD2 matches at 8 bases. Unmatched junction bases numbered 16, after V lost 0 bases and J lost 2 bases. Per germline, CDR1 LGHDT and CDR2 YNNKEL (reference sequence). CDR3 length: 20 amino acids. The CDR3 coding sequence is TGTGCCAGCAGCCAAGAATTCTTGACCGGAACTAGCGGTACCACAGATACGCAGTATTTT. It encodes CASSQEFLTGTSGTTDTQYF.

This rearrangement joins TRBV4-2 to TRBJ1-3; the D is unclear. Germline CDR1 reads LGHNA; CDR2 reads YNFKEQ. CDR3 length equals 21 residues. The ends were cut back, 4 bases at V and 2 bases at J, with 30 bases in the middle. CDR3 region: CASSRAGNIRGGGLAGNTIYF. Here the CDR3 DNA reads TGTGCCAGCAGCCGCGCCGGGAACATCAGAGGTGGAGGGCTAGCTGGAAACACCATATATTTT.

Details on this clonotype: One end of the junction is discordant with germline, which a read error may explain. J is TRBJ1-2 and V is TRBV2; no clear D gene. Germline-derived CDR1 and CDR2 are SNHLY and FYNNEI. The CDR3 contains 17 residues. The CDR3 reads CASSEPTAKVIAHGHTF. As DNA, the CDR3 is TGTGCCAGCAGTGAACCCACCGCCAAGGTTATCGCGCATGGCCACACCTTC. Together with reference TRBV2 and TRBJ1-2, the CDR3 gives the full variable domain: EPEVTQTPSHQVTQMGQEVILRCVPISNHLYFYWYRQILGQKVEFLVSFYNNEISEKSEIFDDQFSVERPDGSNFTLKIRSTKLEDSAMYFCASSEPTAKVIAHGHTFGSGTRLTVV.

A note on this clonotype: Being one base from a much bigger clone, this may be a read error. V and J are TRBV4-1 and TRBJ2-4; TRBD1 aligns across 9 bases. This CDR3 has 15 amino acids. In germline, CDR1 is MGHRA, CDR2 YSYEKL. The junction had 11 bases not matched to a gene; V was cut back by 2 bases and J by 12 bases. DNA for the CDR3: TGCGCCAGCAGCCAATCCGGGACAGGGCGTACCACTCAGTACTTC. Its translation: CASSQSGTGRTTQYF.

This clonotype occurred many times. V gene TRBV6-1 combines with J gene TRBJ1-5; no clear D gene. Germline CDR1 MNHNS, CDR2 SASEGT. Trimming stripped 6 bases from V and 4 bases from J, with 4 bases between. The CDR3 is made up of 11 amino acids. CDR3 DNA: TGTGCCAGCAGCGGAAATCAGCCCCAGCATTTT. It is translated as CASSGNQPQHF.

The rearrangement links TRBV20-1 to TRBJ1-5, with D uncertain. The CDR3 runs to 15 residues. The germline V and J ends were trimmed by 3 bases and 2 bases, with 14 bases remaining between them. Germline CDR1 and CDR2: DFQATT and SNEGSKA (reference sequence). The CDR3 sequence is CSASPELGRNQPQHF. Here the CDR3 DNA reads TGCAGTGCTAGTCCGGAATTAGGACGCAATCAGCCCCAGCATTTT.